The clone carrying this T cell receptor beta chain has just a few counts. Its antigen is as yet unknown. This entry comes from a study of response to subunit inactivated influenza vaccine. Overall study findings and caveats: Authors suggested that a seasonal influenza vaccination recruits few new T cells each time.

This CDR3 is 16 amino acids long. The V end was cut by 6 bases, the J end by 3 bases, with 20 bases between. CDR1 MNHEY and CDR2 SVGEGT come from the germline V gene. Each CDR3 protein gets one entry after TCRdb re-called the RT-PCR reads with MiXCR. Of roughly 670,000 distinct CDR3 sequences detected, approximately 14% appear once; the ten largest clones hold 7.5% to 8%. The specimen comprised PBMCs from blood, sampled 14 to 15 days before vaccination. The origin of this receptor is a man aged 50 to 60 who received an inactivated influenza vaccine. This rearrangement joins TRBV6-2 or TRBV6-3 to TRBJ1-1; possible D gene TRBD1, 5 bases. The CDR3 spells CASSQGPATIDTEAFF. As DNA, the CDR3 is TGTGCCAGCAGCCAGGGACCGGCGACGATCGACACTGAAGCTTTCTTT.